What follows are 13 T cell receptor beta chains derived from one specimen sequenced in a study of T cells expressing NK-cell markers. TCRdb reprocessed the 5' RACE reads, keeping one entry per CDR3 protein, no DNA. The sample totals about 460,000 distinct CDR3 sequences. The sequenced material came from blood T cells: a sorted CD56 or NKG2C T cell subset, CD4+ or CD8+ T cells, or bulk PBMC T cells (not recorded which). The receptor source for this set is a woman between 50 and 59 years old in good health.

The chain couples TRBV25-1 to TRBJ2-1. CDR1 MGHDK and CDR2 SYGVNS come from the germline V gene. The CDR3 sequence is 15 residues long. CDR3: CASSEYRGGKNEQFF.

The genes are TRBV11-2 and TRBJ1-2; TCRdb selects TRBD1, and the lack of DNA leaves this call unchecked. The length of the CDR3 is 15 residues. Germline CDR1 reads SGHAT; CDR2 reads FQNNGV. CDR3 sequence: CASSFIQGTRYGYTF.

The rearrangement joins TRBV27 to TRBJ2-3; the TCRdb D gene call, TRBD2, has no DNA to confirm it. Germline V CDR1 and CDR2: MNHEY, SMNVEV (reference sequence). The CDR3 has 15 amino acids. CDR3 residues: CASSLGRSPTDTQYF.

The genes are TRBV9 and TRBJ1-2; with no DNA, the TCRdb D assignment of TRBD1 cannot be verified. The CDR3 totals 14 residues. Germline V lookup: CDR1 SGDLS, CDR2 YYNGEE. The CDR3 sequence: CASTRDRVNYGYTF.

The V call is TRBV2, the J call TRBJ2-7; TCRdb returns TRBD2, unconfirmable since there is no DNA. Germline CDR1 reads SNHLY; CDR2 reads FYNNEI. There are 17 residues in the CDR3. The CDR3: CASSEDASSGRVYEQYF.

The V and J genes are TRBV28 and TRBJ1-4; the D gene TCRdb calls, TRBD1, cannot be checked with no DNA. Germline loops: CDR1 MDHEN, CDR2 SYDVKM. This CDR3 region has 14 residues. This chain's CDR3 is CASSPGTTNEKLFF.

The chain is built from TRBV2 and TRBJ2-1; TCRdb reports TRBD2, a call that lacks DNA to check it against. In germline, CDR1 is SNHLY, CDR2 FYNNEI. The CDR3 is 13 residues long. The CDR3 loop reads CASKSGEPNEQFF.

The rearrangement uses TRBV2 and TRBJ2-3; TCRdb indicates TRBD1, and absent DNA this call remains unverified. There are 15 residues in the CDR3. CDR1 SNHLY and CDR2 FYNNEI come from the germline V gene. Here the CDR3 reads CASSVGDRAADTQYF.

V is TRBV5-6 and J is TRBJ1-1. Per germline, CDR1 SGHDT and CDR2 YYEEEE. CDR3 length: 14 amino acids. The CDR3: CASSPWDRNTEAFF.

The rearrangement uses TRBV25-1 and TRBJ1-2; TCRdb reports TRBD1, a call that lacks DNA to check it against. Germline CDR1 and CDR2: MGHDK and SYGVNS. The CDR3 is 15 amino acids. CDR3 region: CARKGATDPNYGYTF.

The gene calls are TRBV3-1 and TRBJ2-2; the TCRdb call, TRBD1, lacks DNA for checking. CDR3 length: 16 amino acids. Germline assignment: CDR1 LGHDT and CDR2 YNNKEL (reference sequence). This CDR3 reads CASSPRDRQNTGELFF. The entire variable domain, with the rest obtained from reference TRBV3-1 and TRBJ2-2, is as follows: DTAVSQTPKYLVTQMGNDKSIKCEQNLGHDTMYWYKQDSKKFLKIMFSYNNKELIINETVPNRFSPKSPDKAHLNLHINSLELGDSAVYFCASSPRDRQNTGELFFGEGSRLTVL.

The chain carries TRBV28 and TRBJ2-4; TCRdb outputs TRBD1, but without DNA this stays unchecked. This CDR3 is 13 amino acids long. Germline CDR1 and CDR2: MDHEN and SYDVKM. The chain's CDR3 is CASSTGDKNIQYF.

The chain recombines TRBV7-9 with TRBJ2-7; absent DNA, TCRdb's TRBD2 call cannot be checked. The CDR3 spans 16 residues. Germline CDR1 reads SEHNR; CDR2 reads FQNEAQ (reference sequence). CDR3 in amino acids: CASSLALTREPYEQYF.